This T cell receptor beta chain was identified during a study of T cell responses to AZD1222 COVID-19 vaccine (TCRdb year 2021). A note on the overall study: Because spike-specific TCR depth and breadth did not differ between the two schedules, AZD1222 recipients who got a second dose at roughly 4 weeks were pooled with those who got a second dose at roughly 12 weeks. TCR sequencing covered about 230 trial participants: 200 to 210 given two doses of AZD1222 and 26 given two doses of MenACWY control vaccine. Trial participants were enrolled by age into 18-55, 56-69 and 70-plus year subgroups, with around 150, 28 and 57 TCR-sequenced participants respectively. Broader findings and caveats from the paper: Spike-specific TCR breadth and depth rose significantly after two AZD1222 doses compared with day 0 and with MenACWY recipients. Only 5 to 7 AZD1222 recipients were SARS-CoV-2 seropositive at baseline, limiting conclusions about previously exposed vaccinees. Because no samples from the day 14 peak response were available, repertoires could be characterized only after the peak T cell response. Reportedly, close to half of the unique spike-specific TCRs recognized epitopes lying outside the regions that are mutated in the B.1.351 and B.1.1.7 variants. Participants were mostly white British and included more females than males, and it was suggested by the authors that clonal diversity may have been underestimated. In the small 56-69-year group, the increase in depth fell short of significance, most likely because of low power. The vaccine-associated CD4 TCRs covered the entire spike protein, and the dominant responses fell in regions 160-218 and 743-854.

On this clone itself: Its antigen remains unidentified. Per-base qualities were not stored, and no clone one base away is much larger.

Explained via the paper, the time point label denotes: baseline before first vaccination. Vaccinee samples came from UK trials COV001 and COV002, including a single-blind randomized controlled phase 2/3 trial of AZD1222 (ChAdOx1 nCoV-19) in healthy adults. For TCRbeta chain sequencing, PBMC samples were collected from trial participants at day 0 and at day 28 after the second dose. For CDR1 and CDR2, the germline V gene (reference sequence) lists MNHEY and SMNVEV. The CDR3 sequence holds 16 residues, the cysteine and phenylalanine included. The kept DNA is CDR3 alone, 48 bases in frame from the first base. V is pruned by 6 bases and J by 4 bases, leaving 11 bases of the junction without a gene match. The CDR3 regions of human TCRbeta chains were analyzed by immunosequencing. Per the source publication's procedure: TCRs in the repertoires were matched against a reference library of SARS-CoV-2-specific TCRs that had been generated with the MIRA antigen-specificity platform. Breadth was defined as the fraction of unique TCRs that were SARS-CoV-2-associated. Depth was defined as the fraction of total T cells that were SARS-CoV-2-associated. Using the MIRA data, each spike-specific TCR was assigned both to the spike region to which the TCR was reactive and to a CD4 or CD8 class. Log10-transformed breadth and depth values were compared by one-way ANOVA with Sidak's multiple comparisons tests. The clones in this table, taken by TCRdb from immuneACCESS, are in-frame only. Not every clone is retained; where verified, under half of the shortfall comes from an unresolved V gene, and the cause of the rest is unknown. That table furnishes V, J and clone size, whereas the DNA furnished D and trimming. The sample yields approximately 120,000 clones; roughly 90% were counted once. The ten most abundant clones make up approximately 4.2% of the sample.

Here the chain combines TRBV27 and TRBJ2-7, with 11 bases in between that match TRBD2. The clonotype was recovered from an adult in good health. Sequencing was performed on peripheral blood, taken on day 0 of AZD1222 vaccination. CDR3 protein: CASRGSSGLAVYEQYF. The nucleotides read TGTGCCAGCAGGGGGAGTTCGGGACTAGCGGTTTACGAGCAGTACTTC.